The 13 T cell receptor beta chains listed next were all sequenced from one sample in a study of blood T cell repertoires in COVID-19. The protocol was immunoSEQ multiplex PCR, while the TCRdb copy is restricted to in-frame clones and leaves out a portion. The table records 120,000 to 150,000 clones, 80% to 85% of them present only once. Sequenced input: peripheral blood. Source of these receptors: a human donor in a cohort sampled during active COVID-19.

The gene calls are TRBV7-9 and TRBJ2-3, with TRBD1 identical over 8 bases. CDR1 and CDR2 (germline): SEHNR, FQNEAQ (reference sequence). J gave up 2 bases and V 11 bases, and 6 bases lay outside the gene matches. CDR3 length equals 13 residues. The CDR3 loop is CALNRGFTDTQYF. The DNA of the CDR3 is TGTGCCCTAAACAGGGGGTTCACAGATACGCAGTATTTT.

This clone showed up just once. The chain has TRBV18 and TRBJ1-2, with 8 positions matching TRBD1. Looked up from germline, CDR1 is KGHSH and CDR2 is LQKENI. The ends lost 3 bases at V and 3 bases at J; junction bases unmatched: 3. CDR3 length: 14 residues. CDR3 bases: TGTGCCAGCTCACCGACAGGGGATCACTATGGCTACACCTTC. This encodes CASSPTGDHYGYTF.

This clone showed up just once. The CDR3 DNA follows: TGTGCCAGCAGCGCCGGGACTAGCGCCGGGGATACGCAGTATTTT. It is translated as CASSAGTSAGDTQYF. J is TRBJ2-3 and V is TRBV9, with TRBD2 matching 10 bases. CDR1 is SGDLS and CDR2 is YYNGEE in the germline V gene. The CDR3 sequence is 15 residues long. The ends lost 3 bases at V and 6 bases at J; junction bases unmatched: 7.

The chain employs TRBV5-6 and TRBJ1-5; possible D gene TRBD1, 6 bases. V lost 4 bases and J lost 2, with 10 bases in between. This CDR3 is built from 14 residues. Per germline, CDR1 SGHDT and CDR2 YYEEEE. The CDR3 coding sequence is TGTGCCAGCAGCGGGGCAGGGGGCAATCAGCCCCAGCATTTT. Residues: CASSGAGGNQPQHF.

The chain uses TRBV28 and TRBJ1-5; 8 nucleotides line up with TRBD1. V lost 4 bases and J lost 3; bases outside the gene matches: 8. The CDR3 is made up of 16 amino acids. CDR1 is MDHEN, CDR2 SYDVKM, per germline. CDR3: CASSSLSGGFNQPQHF. In nucleotides, the CDR3 is TGTGCCAGCAGTTCTCTTTCAGGGGGCTTCAATCAGCCCCAGCATTTT. The whole variable domain, remainder taken from reference TRBV28 and TRBJ1-5, is DVKVTQSSRYLVKRTGEKVFLECVQDMDHENMFWYRQDPGLGLRLIYFSYDVKMKEKGDIPEGYSVSREKKERFSLILESASTNQTSMYLCASSSLSGGFNQPQHFGDGTRLSIL.

The rearrangement joins TRBV29-1 to TRBJ2-2; a weak D match, TRBD1 (6 bases). Germline lookup yields CDR1 SQVTM and CDR2 ANQGSEA. This CDR3 contains 14 residues. Trimming took off 4 bases at V and 0 bases at J, with 9 bases between the two ends. The CDR3 nucleotides read TGCAGCGTTGGGAACAGGGCGAACACCGGGGAGCTGTTTTTT. Translation: CSVGNRANTGELFF.

V gene TRBV14 combines with J gene TRBJ1-6; D ambiguous. The germline V gene has CDR1 SGHDN and CDR2 FVKESK. The length of the CDR3 is 14 residues. V was shortened by 3 bases and J by 12 bases, with 15 bases between the two germline ends. The CDR3, as DNA: TGTGCCAGCAGCCACCAGGCCCAGGACTTACCCCTCCACTTT. It encodes CASSHQAQDLPLHF.

This clone has a handful of counts. This chain links TRBV6-5 with TRBJ2-7, with TRBD1 matching over 8 bases. The CDR3 length is 14 residues. J lost 2 bases, V lost 5 bases, and 5 bases had no gene match. Germline V gives CDR1 MNHEY, CDR2 SVGAGI. The CDR3 reads CASSQRDRTYEQYF. CDR3 bases: TGTGCCAGCAGTCAACGGGACAGGACCTACGAGCAGTACTTC.

The CDR3 loop reads CASSLWGQGDYEQYF. The DNA of the CDR3 is TGTGCCAGCAGCTTGTGGGGACAGGGGGACTACGAGCAGTACTTC. The chain employs TRBV5-4 and TRBJ2-7, with 11 bases matching TRBD1. Germline V gives CDR1 SGHNT, CDR2 YYREEE (reference sequence). The junction had 3 bases not matched to a gene; V was cut back by 1 base and J by 3 bases. This CDR3 comprises 15 residues.

The chain carries TRBV6-5 and TRBJ2-1, with 11 nucleotides matching TRBD1. CDR3 length: 15 residues. Per germline, CDR1 MNHEY and CDR2 SVGAGI. The V gene end was trimmed by 7 bases and the J gene end by 2 bases; junction bases not matched to a gene: 4. The DNA of the CDR3 is TGTGCCAGCAAACCGGGACAGGGGGCCTACAATGAGCAGTTCTTC. Amino acids: CASKPGQGAYNEQFF.

The V gene is TRBV5-1, the J gene TRBJ2-7; 7 nucleotides line up with TRBD2. CDR1 and CDR2 from the germline V gene are SGHRS and YFSETQ. The junction had 6 bases not matched to a gene; V was cut back by 4 bases and J by 2 bases. This CDR3 spans 14 amino acids. The CDR3 is CASSAGLLTYEQYF. The CDR3, as DNA: TGCGCCAGCAGCGCGGGACTACTAACCTACGAGCAGTACTTC.

The chain has TRBV5-1 and TRBJ1-6; possibly TRBD1 for D (5 bases). V lost 0 bases to trimming and J lost 4 bases, with 5 bases between them. CDR3 size: 14 residues. The germline gives CDR1 SGHRS, CDR2 YFSETQ. CDR3 coding DNA: TGCGCCAGCAGCTTGGAGGGGTATAATTCACCCCTCCACTTT. As protein: CASSLEGYNSPLHF.

V and J are TRBV12-3 or TRBV12-4 and TRBJ2-7; D is unresolved. Trimming left V 6 bases short and J 3 bases short, with 9 bases between. The CDR3 consists of 12 residues. Here the CDR3 reads CASSWASYEQYF. In DNA form, the CDR3 reads TGTGCCAGCAGCTGGGCCAGCTACGAGCAGTACTTC.